The entry that follows covers one T cell receptor beta chain sequence. Its antigen is still unknown. The sample originates from a study of cytomegalovirus exposure and HLA in healthy donors. Study background: Of about 390 genotyped donors, roughly 81% grouped in the Caucasian-associated ancestry cluster. Study-wide results and caveats: Several of the most significant clusters were apparently associated with common viral pathogens in a later analysis.

The V and J ends lost 6 bases and 1 base respectively, with 13 bases between them. Germline values: CDR1 MNHNS, CDR2 SASEGT. The CDR3 extends over 15 amino acids. Researchers ran the PCR with 60 Vbeta and 13 Jbeta primers. TCRdb's copy holds only in-frame clones and misses some; the assay was immunoSEQ multiplex PCR. Its listing shows about 60,000 clones. The chain has TRBV6-1 and TRBJ1-3; D is unclear. This TCR was sampled from a boy aged 5-17 years in good health and CMV-seronegative. The sample consisted of PBMCs. The CDR3 loop is CASSERQVSGNTIYF. In DNA, the CDR3 is TGTGCCAGCAGCGAAAGGCAGGTGTCTGGAAACACCATATATTTT.